This entry describes one T cell receptor (beta chain). Profiled with immunoSEQ multiplex PCR; TCRdb holds only in-frame clones, not every one. The sample records roughly 240,000 clones, roughly nine tenths being singletons. The record originates from a study of blood T cell repertoires in COVID-19. Study information: Acute and convalescent COVID-19 samples came from the United States, Italy and Spain.

Germline V gives CDR1 LNHNV, CDR2 YYDKDF (reference sequence). With V trimmed by 0 bases and J by 4 bases, 6 bases remained unmatched. This CDR3 comprises 16 residues. The chain links TRBV15 to TRBJ1-2; 9 bases are a match to TRBD1. The receptor's source is a woman aged 60-75 years who had recovered from COVID-19. The sequencing input was peripheral blood. Here the CDR3 reads CATSRDRTGALYGYTF. The CDR3 DNA reads as TGTGCCACCAGCAGAGATCGGACAGGGGCCCTCTATGGCTACACCTTC.